This T cell receptor beta chain was documented in a study of patients and donors after allogeneic stem cell transplantation (dated by TCRdb to between 2020 and 2021). The protocol used for the library was RT-PCR. Sequenced using a NextSeq 550. The raw public data were reprocessed by TCRdb itself: fastp quality trimming at Q25, MiXCR clonotype calling, in-frame beta chains only. Every distinct CDR3 protein forms one entry, paired with its most common genes and DNA. The sample profile shows 8,300 or so distinct CDR3 sequences; 3.5% to 4.5% of them were found once. Jointly, the top ten make up just under 20% of the sample. This clonotype was picked up many times. Its target antigen remains unknown. Base qualities are not recorded, but no much larger clone differs from it by a single base. Based on the germline V gene (reference sequence), the CDR1 and CDR2 sequences are LNHNV and YYDKDF. Spanning cysteine to phenylalanine, the CDR3 consists of 15 amino acids. The kept DNA is CDR3 alone, 45 bases in frame from the first base. V lost 3 bases and J lost 5 bases, and the count of bases not matched to a germline gene is 9.

The source is a human donor who was either an allogeneic HSCT recipient or a stem cell or donor lymphocyte infusion donor (not recorded which). It is not recorded whose cells these are; they may come from a transplant donor. The sample comprised blood, either unsorted or a sorted T cell fraction (not recorded which). Recombination linked TRBV15 to TRBJ2-5; TRBD1 fits 7 bases in the junction. The nucleotide sequence is TGTGCCACCAGCAGTATGATGGGACAGAGGGAGACCCAGTACTTC. This is translated as CATSSMMGQRETQYF.